This TCR beta chain was observed in a study of T cell repertoires in cytomegalovirus infection. Study at large: CMV epitopes that were recently identified and HLA-C-restricted were used alongside well-studied HLA-B-restricted ones. An indication of both CMV infection and matching HLA type came from public TCR beta signatures. Regarding the study as a whole: CMV-specific TCR beta clonotypes restricted by HLA-C dominated the ex vivo response.

This clonotype was counted between two and nine times. Its antigen is as yet unknown. This CDR3 has 16 amino acids. The V gene's germline CDR1 is SGHVS and CDR2 FNYEAQ. V shed 2 bases and J shed 3 bases, with 13 bases lying between them. From the reads, TCRdb called clonotypes with MiXCR, one entry per CDR3 protein. The sample shows about 830,000 distinct CDR3 sequences, 30% to 35% of them seen only once. The receptor comes from a human donor in good health (CMV status not recorded). Some clones in this sample may be carry-over from other donors' samples. Sequenced here: cultured CD8+ T cells from PBMCs, sampled from culture after CMV antigen stimulation. The chain has TRBV7-6 and TRBJ1-4, with D maybe TRBD1 (6 bases). The CDR3 bases are TGTGCCAGCAGCTTACAAACAGGGTGGCCTAATGAAAAACTGTTTTTT. This translates into CASSLQTGWPNEKLFF.